This is a list of T cell receptor beta chains from one sample in a study of cytomegalovirus exposure and HLA in healthy donors. This table comes from immunoSEQ multiplex PCR, and its TCRdb copy is limited to in-frame clones, with some not included. The sample contains over 85,000 clones, 60% to 85% of which appear only once. Sequencing was performed on PBMCs. Receptors were obtained from a woman in her 30s in good health and CMV-seronegative. Both conserved end residues are part of each CDR3. Fields, in order: V gene, J gene, clone size, D gene, CDR3 DNA, CDR3 protein. D genes are given only for firm matches. Clone sizes are given selectively: once, few, many, or a class where the clone is expanded.

>TRBV5-4|TRBJ1-2|.|.
TGTGCCAGCAGCTTGACAGCTAACTATGGCTACACCTTC
CASSLTANYGYTF
>TRBV6-4|TRBJ1-1|.|.
TGTGCCAGCAGTGACTCACAGAACACTGAAGCTTTCTTT
CASSDSQNTEAFF
>TRBV10-3|TRBJ1-1|.|.
TGTGCCATAGGGGGGGAAGTAGGCACTGAAGCTTTCTTT
CAIGGEVGTEAFF
>TRBV6-5|TRBJ2-7|.|TRBD1
TGTGCCAGCAGTTACAGATTTATGACAGGGACCTACGAGCAGTACTTC
CASSYRFMTGTYEQYF
>TRBV6-5|TRBJ1-1|.|TRBD1
TGTGCCAGCAGTCGACAGGGGGAAACTGAAGCTTTCTTC
CASSRQGETEAFF
>TRBV28|TRBJ1-1|.|.
TGTGCCAGCAAAGAAGGGAGAGCTTTCTTT
CASKEGRAFF
>TRBV7-9|TRBJ1-6|.|.
TGTGCCAGCAGCCACCCCAAGGAGGGGCAAGCCCTCCACTTT
CASSHPKEGQALHF
>TRBV2|TRBJ1-5|.|.
TGTGCCAGCAGTGAAATAGGGGTGAGGCAGCCCCAGCATTTT
CASSEIGVRQPQHF
>TRBV30|TRBJ1-5|.|TRBD1
TGTGCCTGGGACAGGGGGCTTCAGCCCCAGCATTTT
CAWDRGLQPQHF
>TRBV4-1|TRBJ1-6|once|.
TGCGCCAGCAGCCCGCAGGACAGAGATAATTCACCCCTCCACTTT
CASSPQDRDNSPLHF
>TRBV4-2|TRBJ1-3|.|.
TGTGCCAGCAGCCAAGGCCAGACAGGCTCCGGGGACACCATATATTTT
CASSQGQTGSGDTIYF
>TRBV28|TRBJ2-1|.|.
TGTGCCAGCAGCCTATTCCGATCCTACAATGAGCAGTTCTTC
CASSLFRSYNEQFF
>TRBV7-2|TRBJ1-1|.|.
TGTGCCAGCAGCCCACAGGGAAACACTGAAGCTTTCTTT
CASSPQGNTEAFF
>TRBV4-2|TRBJ2-7|.|TRBD1
TGTGCCAGCAGCCAAAAGACAGGGGACTCCTACGAGCAGTACTTC
CASSQKTGDSYEQYF
>TRBV7-9|TRBJ1-2|.|.
TGTGCCAGCAGCGCCTCCGGGACACCCCCCTATGGCTACACCTTC
CASSASGTPPYGYTF
>TRBV2|TRBJ1-5|.|TRBD1
TGTGCCAGCAGCTCCGACAGGGACCCTAATCAGCCCCAGCATTTT
CASSSDRDPNQPQHF
>TRBV5-4|TRBJ2-7|.|TRBD1
TGTGCCAGCAGCCCTACTACAGGGGGCCCTCCCATCCTCTACGAGCAGTACTTC
CASSPTTGGPPILYEQYF
>TRBV7-3|TRBJ2-3|.|.
TGTGCCAGCAGCTCCGGCACAGATACGCAGTATTTT
CASSSGTDTQYF
>TRBV4-3|TRBJ2-5|.|TRBD1
TGCGCCAGCAGCCAGGGACAGGGGTTCGGTGAGACCCAGTACTTC
CASSQGQGFGETQYF
>TRBV28|TRBJ1-1|.|.
TGTGCCAGCACCGTTACCGGGGTCGCTTTCTTT
CASTVTGVAFF
>TRBV5-4|TRBJ1-2|.|TRBD1
TGTGCCAGCAGCTTGGACGGGACAGGCCAAACTAACTATGGCTACACCTTC
CASSLDGTGQTNYGYTF
>TRBV15|TRBJ2-7|.|.
TGTGCCACCAGCAGAGATGGGACAAAGATCTACGAGCAGTACTTC
CATSRDGTKIYEQYF
>TRBV6-6|TRBJ2-2|once|.
TGTGCCAGCACCTCGTCGGGGGAGGCCACCGGGGAGCTGTTTTTT
CASTSSGEATGELFF
>TRBV7-8|TRBJ2-5|.|TRBD2
TGTGCCAGCAGCTCGCTGGGGGCGGGGGGATTGGAGACCCAGTACTTC
CASSSLGAGGLETQYF
>TRBV13|TRBJ2-2|few|TRBD2
TGTGCCAGCAGCTTCCGTAGCGGGAAAGGGACCGGGGAGCTGTTTTTT
CASSFRSGKGTGELFF
>TRBV28|TRBJ2-7|.|.
TGTGCCCACAGTCAGGGATCCTCCTACGAGCAGTACTTC
CAHSQGSSYEQYF
>TRBV30|TRBJ2-5|once|.
TGTGCCTGGACACCGGGACTCCACTCAAGAGAGACCCAGTACTTC
CAWTPGLHSRETQYF
>TRBV10-2|TRBJ2-1|.|.
TGCGCCAGCAGAGGGGTGGGGGCGAATGAGCAGTTCTTC
CASRGVGANEQFF
>TRBV7-8|TRBJ2-7|.|TRBD1
TGTGCCAGCAGCTTAGCGGGACAGGGGGCAGTCAACGAGCAGTACTTC
CASSLAGQGAVNEQYF
>TRBV9|TRBJ2-2|.|.
TGTGCCAGCAGTTGGCGGTCCGGGGAGCTGTTTTTT
CASSWRSGELFF
>TRBV28|TRBJ2-5|.|TRBD1
TGTGCCAGCAGCCAACAGGGGGCCGGGGAGACCCAGTACTTC
CASSQQGAGETQYF
>TRBV9|TRBJ1-6|.|TRBD1
TGTGCCAGCAGCGTATCAGGGGGTAATTCACCCCTCCACTTT
CASSVSGGNSPLHF
>TRBV7-9|TRBJ2-3|.|TRBD2
TGTGCCAGCATCCAGACGGGGCGGGGGGTCGCAGATACGCAGTATTTT
CASIQTGRGVADTQYF
>TRBV11-2|TRBJ1-6|.|.
TGTGCCAGCAGCTTACGCGTTGCTGATTCACCCCTCCACTTT
CASSLRVADSPLHF
>TRBV13|TRBJ2-7|few|.
TGTGCCAGCAGCTTACCCCAGGGCTCCGAGCAGTACTTC
CASSLPQGSEQYF
>TRBV28|TRBJ1-2|.|.
TGTGCCAGCAGTCCCCTAGACAGGTTCGGCTACACCTTC
CASSPLDRFGYTF
>TRBV13|TRBJ2-2|.|.
TGTGCCAGCAGCATGGACATCAACACCGGGGAGCTGTTTTTT
CASSMDINTGELFF
>TRBV7-9|TRBJ2-4|.|TRBD1
TGTGCCAGCAGCGCACAGGGGGTTAACAACATTCAGTACTTC
CASSAQGVNNIQYF
>TRBV30|TRBJ1-2|.|.
TGTGCCTGGTGGGGGGTTACCGGCTATGGCTACACCTTC
CAWWGVTGYGYTF
>TRBV6-5|TRBJ2-7|.|.
TGTGCCAGCAGTTCCGGGGAAAACCTCTACGAGCAGTACTTC
CASSSGENLYEQYF
>TRBV27|TRBJ2-7|.|.
TGTGCCAGCAGTTGGGGCACTGGGTACGAGCAGTACTTC
CASSWGTGYEQYF
>TRBV7-9|TRBJ1-6|.|.
TGTGCCAGCAGACAGGGTCGGTCACCCCTCCACTTT
CASRQGRSPLHF
>TRBV30|TRBJ2-7|.|TRBD2
TGTGCCTGGAGCCCGACCGAACCGGGACTAGGCCTACTCTCCTACGAGCAGTACTTC
CAWSPTEPGLGLLSYEQYF
>TRBV7-6|TRBJ1-1|.|.
TGTGCCAGCAGCTTAGAGCCAGGGGTAACTGAAGCTTTCTTT
CASSLEPGVTEAFF
>TRBV7-8|TRBJ2-7|.|TRBD2
TGTGCCAGCAGCAGCCACCTAACTAGCGGGAGCTCCTACGAGCAGTACTTC
CASSSHLTSGSSYEQYF
>TRBV27|TRBJ1-2|few|.
TGTGCCAGCAGTTTTGGGCCGCAAAGGAATGGCTACACCTTC
CASSFGPQRNGYTF
>TRBV5-1|TRBJ2-5|.|TRBD2
TGCGCCAGCAGCCCGGGACTAGCGGACTACCAAGAGACCCAGTACTTC
CASSPGLADYQETQYF
>TRBV9|TRBJ1-1|.|TRBD1
TGTGCCAGCAGCGTAGTCCCACAGGGGTCTTCTGAAGCTTTCTTT
CASSVVPQGSSEAFF
>TRBV30|TRBJ2-1|.|.
TGTGCCTACCTGCAACTGGTGTCCTCCTACAATGAGCAGTTCTTC
CAYLQLVSSYNEQFF